These 5 T cell receptor beta chains came from one sample sequenced in a study of blood T cell repertoires in COVID-19. The data were produced by immunoSEQ multiplex PCR, yet TCRdb's version contains in-frame clones alone and is incomplete. The table includes 150,000 to 190,000 clones, approximately 81% detected once. The source material was peripheral blood. These receptors came from a woman in her sixties with COVID-19, enrolled during active disease.

The chain has TRBV4-2 and TRBJ1-3, with 9 bases aligning to TRBD1. The CDR3 spans 16 residues. CDR1 and CDR2 (germline): LGHNA, YNFKEQ. V trimming: 3 bases; J trimming: 0 bases; junction bases outside the gene matches: 3. The chain's CDR3 is CASSQGTGSSGNTIYF. For the CDR3, the DNA is TGTGCCAGCAGCCAGGGGACAGGGAGCTCTGGAAACACCATATATTTT.

The genes are TRBV2 and TRBJ1-1; the D gene is possibly TRBD1 (6 bases). This CDR3 has 13 residues. Trimming shortened V by 4 bases and J by 4 bases, and 10 bases separated the two germline ends. Looked up from germline, CDR1 is SNHLY and CDR2 is FYNNEI. The CDR3 DNA sequence: TGTGCCAGCAGTGTTACAGGGCGCACTGAAGCTTTCTTT. Its translation is CASSVTGRTEAFF. Full variable domain (missing parts from reference TRBV2 and TRBJ1-1): EPEVTQTPSHQVTQMGQEVILRCVPISNHLYFYWYRQILGQKVEFLVSFYNNEISEKSEIFDDQFSVERPDGSNFTLKIRSTKLEDSAMYFCASSVTGRTEAFFGQGTRLTVV.

This chain connects TRBV30 to TRBJ1-3, with a possible D match to TRBD1 (6 bases). CDR1 and CDR2 (germline): GTSNPN, SVGIG (reference sequence). Trimming cost V 8 bases and J 0 bases, with 11 bases left between them. This CDR3 region has 13 residues. The CDR3 DNA reads as TGTGCCGGAAAGACAGGCTCTGGAAACACCATATATTTT. This gives the protein CAGKTGSGNTIYF.

The chain uses TRBV24-1 and TRBJ2-1; D gene unclear. The CDR3 is 11 residues long. Trimming left V 1 base short and J 10 bases short, with 4 bases between. CDR1 and CDR2 (germline): KGHDR, SFDVKD. The CDR3 DNA reads TGTGCCACCAGTGATTTCGGGGAGCAGTTCTTC. As protein: CATSDFGEQFF.

The chain couples TRBV7-9 to TRBJ1-6, with 8 bases that match TRBD1. Per germline, CDR1 SEHNR and CDR2 FQNEAQ (reference sequence). V was pared by 3 bases and J by 6 bases, with 4 bases of the junction left unmatched. The CDR3 extends over 15 amino acids. The CDR3, as DNA: TGTGCCAGCAGCTTTGGGGGACAGGTTAATTCACCCCTCCACTTT. It codes for CASSFGGQVNSPLHF.